These 10 T cell receptor beta chains were all obtained from the same sample, sequenced in a study of T cell responses to AZD1222 COVID-19 vaccine. Using immunoSEQ multiplex PCR, the repertoire was profiled, and TCRdb retains in-frame clones only, with some absent. The repertoire includes 95,000 to 150,000 clones, over 80% of them detected once, and 11% to 15% sits in the top ten. The sample in question was peripheral blood, obtained on day 0 of AZD1222 vaccination. The receptors come from an adult in good health.

This rearrangement joins TRBV11-3 to TRBJ2-7, with TRBD1 matching over 9 bases. This CDR3 has 15 amino acids. Trimming took 5 bases from V and 5 from J; bases not matched to a gene: 10. Germline CDR1 reads SGHNT; CDR2 reads YENEEA. The CDR3 bases are TGTGCCAGCAGCCCGGGACAGGGAGAGTCCCACGAGCAGTACTTC. Its protein product is CASSPGQGESHEQYF.

J is TRBJ1-2 and V is TRBV28; D is unclear. Germline V gene sequence: CDR1 MDHEN, CDR2 SYDVKM. CDR3 length equals 17 residues. The germline V and J ends were trimmed by 4 bases and 0 bases, with 18 bases remaining between them. CDR3 residues: CASSSLGGRESNYGYTF. In DNA, the CDR3 is TGTGCCAGCAGTTCCCTCGGAGGGAGAGAATCTAACTATGGCTACACCTTC.

The chain uses TRBV3-1 (or the pseudogene TRBV3-2) and TRBJ1-5; maybe TRBD1 (5 bases). CDR3 length: 14 amino acids. The germline V and J ends were trimmed by 2 bases and 5 bases, with 10 bases remaining between them. The germline CDR1 and CDR2 sequences are LGHDT and YNNKEL (reference sequence). The CDR3 bases are TGTGCCAGCAGCCAAATAGGGGTCGATCAGCCCCAGCATTTT. This gives the protein CASSQIGVDQPQHF.

The V call is TRBV5-8, the J call TRBJ1-4, with 8 nucleotides matching TRBD1. Germline-derived CDR1 and CDR2 are SGHTS and YDEGEE. The trim removed 1 base at V and 6 bases at J, leaving 2 bases unmatched. This CDR3 has 14 residues. The CDR3 coding sequence is TGTGCCAGCAGCTTGCAGGGGGCGGATGAAAAACTGTTTTTT. Its protein product is CASSLQGADEKLFF.

The chain recombines TRBV11-2 with TRBJ1-2; possibly TRBD1 for D (5 bases). This CDR3 has 12 amino acids. Germline CDR1 reads SGHAT; CDR2 reads FQNNGV. The V and J ends lost 5 bases and 7 bases respectively, with 11 bases between them. The CDR3 coding sequence is TGTGCCAGCAGCCTTGGGGGGATTGGCTACACCTTC. This gives the protein CASSLGGIGYTF.

CDR3 in DNA: TGTGCCAGCAGTGAAAGGACGTCGGATGGCTACACCTTC. Translating it yields CASSERTSDGYTF. This chain joins TRBV6-1 and TRBJ1-2; D uncertain. Trimming stripped 2 bases from V and 6 bases from J, with 10 bases between. CDR3 length: 13 amino acids. Germline CDR1 reads MNHNS; CDR2 reads SASEGT.

The rearrangement uses TRBV6-5 and TRBJ2-1; 9 bases map to TRBD2. The junction had 5 bases not matched to a gene; V was cut back by 9 bases and J by 2 bases. The germline gives CDR1 MNHEY, CDR2 SVGAGI. This CDR3 region has 14 residues. The CDR3 DNA is TGTGCCAGTCAGGAGCGGGAGGCCTACAATGAGCAGTTCTTC. This codes for CASQEREAYNEQFF.

The gene calls are TRBV9 and TRBJ2-7, with D perhaps matching TRBD2 (5 bases). There are 16 residues in the CDR3. The germline V gene encodes CDR1 SGDLS and CDR2 YYNGEE. Trimming took off 0 bases at V and 0 bases at J, with 13 bases between the two ends. CDR3 DNA: TGTGCCAGCAGCGTAGAAAGTGAGGGCAGCTCCTACGAGCAGTACTTC. This codes for CASSVESEGSSYEQYF.

CDR3 in amino acids: CASSLLTGRAGEQFF. CDR3 nucleotides: TGCGCCAGCAGCCTTTTAACGGGCAGGGCCGGTGAGCAGTTCTTC. The V call is TRBV4-1, the J call TRBJ2-1; perhaps TRBD1 as D (5 bases). This CDR3 has 15 residues. V was trimmed by 4 bases and J by 9 bases, leaving 19 bases between them. Germline-derived CDR1 and CDR2 are MGHRA and YSYEKL.

The chain couples TRBV18 to TRBJ2-3; 10 bases are a match to TRBD2. This CDR3 is 15 amino acids long. Germline V lookup: CDR1 KGHSH, CDR2 LQKENI. V was pared by 3 bases and J by 8 bases, with 8 bases of the junction left unmatched. CDR3 bases: TGTGCCAGCTCACCGGCTAGCGGGGGAATGGTTACGCAGTATTTT. Protein product: CASSPASGGMVTQYF.